This note documents a single TCR beta chain sequence. Its antigen is not identified. The CDR3 ends on some other residue instead of the conserved phenylalanine or tryptophan, so this is likely a read error. Points from the study as a whole: The TCR gene usage of tumor memory CD4+ T cells clustered together with blood and lymph node memory CD4+ cells and with lymph node naive CD4+ cells.

CDR1 MNHNS and CDR2 SASEGT come from the germline V gene. Trimming at V came to 11 bases and at J to 5 bases, leaving 6 bases not matched to a gene. This CDR3 has 13 amino acids. From the 5' RACE reads, TCRdb called clonotypes with MiXCR, one entry per CDR3 protein. The profile shows about 55,000 distinct CDR3 sequences, approximately 17% of them singletons. The sequence derives from a female donor with breast cancer. Sequencing used naive CD4+ T cells sorted from blood. The subset was: naive CD4+ T cells, CD4+CD45RA+CD25-. The rearrangement uses TRBV6-1 and TRBJ2-2; TRBD2 aligns across 9 bases. In nucleotides, the CDR3 is TGTGCCGCAGGGCTAGCGGGAACCGGGGAGCTGTTTTGT. Translation gives CAAGLAGTGELFC.